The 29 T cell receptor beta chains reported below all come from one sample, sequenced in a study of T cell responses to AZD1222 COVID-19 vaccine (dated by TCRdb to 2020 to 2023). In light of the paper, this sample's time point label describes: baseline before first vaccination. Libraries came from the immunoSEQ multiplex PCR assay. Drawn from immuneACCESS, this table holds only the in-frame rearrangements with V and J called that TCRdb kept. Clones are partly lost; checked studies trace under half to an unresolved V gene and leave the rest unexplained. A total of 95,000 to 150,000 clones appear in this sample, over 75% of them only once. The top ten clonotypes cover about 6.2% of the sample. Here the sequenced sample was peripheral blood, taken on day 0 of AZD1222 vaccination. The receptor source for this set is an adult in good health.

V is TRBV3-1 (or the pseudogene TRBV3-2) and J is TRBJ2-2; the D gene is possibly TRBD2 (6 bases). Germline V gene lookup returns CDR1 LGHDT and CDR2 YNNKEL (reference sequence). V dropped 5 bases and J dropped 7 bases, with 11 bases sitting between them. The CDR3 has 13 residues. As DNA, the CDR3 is TGTGCCAGCAGCGCGGTGGGAGGCGGGGAGCTGTTTTTT. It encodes CASSAVGGGELFF.

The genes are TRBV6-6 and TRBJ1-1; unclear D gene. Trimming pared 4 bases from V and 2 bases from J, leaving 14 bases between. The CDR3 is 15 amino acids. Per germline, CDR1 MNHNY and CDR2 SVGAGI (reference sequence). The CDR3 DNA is TGTGCCAGCAGTTGGACGTCGGCAGTAAACACTGAAGCTTTCTTT. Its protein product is CASSWTSAVNTEAFF.

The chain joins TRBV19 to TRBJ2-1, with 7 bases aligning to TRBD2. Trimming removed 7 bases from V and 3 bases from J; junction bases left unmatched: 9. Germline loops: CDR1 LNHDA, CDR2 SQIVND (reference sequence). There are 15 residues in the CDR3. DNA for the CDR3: TGTGCCAGTAAGAAGCGGCTAGCGGTCTACAATGAGCAGTTCTTC. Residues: CASKKRLAVYNEQFF.

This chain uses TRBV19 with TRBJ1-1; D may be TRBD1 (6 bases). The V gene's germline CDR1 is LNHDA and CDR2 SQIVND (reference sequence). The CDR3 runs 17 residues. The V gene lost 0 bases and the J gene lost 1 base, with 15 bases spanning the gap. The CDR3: CASSIDQRVTGNTEAFF. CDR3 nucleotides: TGTGCCAGTAGTATAGATCAGAGAGTGACAGGGAACACTGAAGCTTTCTTT.

The CDR3 nucleotides read TGTGCCAGCAGTCGGGAGGGGGGGAATGAAAAACTGTTTTTT. Residues: CASSREGGNEKLFF. The V gene is TRBV6-5, the J gene TRBJ1-4; weak D call: TRBD1 (6 bases). Germline CDR1 and CDR2: MNHEY and SVGAGI. CDR3 size: 14 residues. The V gene lost 5 bases and the J gene lost 5 bases, with 12 bases spanning the gap.

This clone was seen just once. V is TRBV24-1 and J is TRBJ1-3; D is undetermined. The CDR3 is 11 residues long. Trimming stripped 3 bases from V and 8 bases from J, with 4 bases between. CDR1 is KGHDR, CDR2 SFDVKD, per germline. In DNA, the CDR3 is TGTGCCACCAGTGATCGTGACACCATATATTTT. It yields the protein CATSDRDTIYF.

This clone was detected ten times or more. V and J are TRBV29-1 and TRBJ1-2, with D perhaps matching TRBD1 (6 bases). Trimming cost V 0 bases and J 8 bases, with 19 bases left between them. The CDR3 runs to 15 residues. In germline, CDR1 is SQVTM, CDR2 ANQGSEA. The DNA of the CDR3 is TGCAGCGTTGAAGAGGTCCCTACAGGGTCGGGAGGCTACACCTTC. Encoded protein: CSVEEVPTGSGGYTF.

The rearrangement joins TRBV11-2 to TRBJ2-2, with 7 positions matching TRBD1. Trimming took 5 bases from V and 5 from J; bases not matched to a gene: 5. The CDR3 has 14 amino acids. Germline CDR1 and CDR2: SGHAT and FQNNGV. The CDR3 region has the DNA TGTGCCAGCAGCACACGACAGGGAACCGGGGAGCTGTTTTTT. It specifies CASSTRQGTGELFF.

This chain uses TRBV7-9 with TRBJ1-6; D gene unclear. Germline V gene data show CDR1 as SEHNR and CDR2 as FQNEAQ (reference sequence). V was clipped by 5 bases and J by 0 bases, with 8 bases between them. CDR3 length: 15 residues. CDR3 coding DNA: TGTGCCAGCAGCCTGGACGGCTCCTATAATTCACCCCTCCACTTT. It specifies CASSLDGSYNSPLHF. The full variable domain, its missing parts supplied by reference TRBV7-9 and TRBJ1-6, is DTGVSQNPRHKITKRGQNVTFRCDPISEHNRLYWYRQTLGQGPEFLTYFQNEAQLEKSRLLSDRFSAERPKGSFSTLEIQRTEQGDSAMYLCASSLDGSYNSPLHFGNGTRLTVT.

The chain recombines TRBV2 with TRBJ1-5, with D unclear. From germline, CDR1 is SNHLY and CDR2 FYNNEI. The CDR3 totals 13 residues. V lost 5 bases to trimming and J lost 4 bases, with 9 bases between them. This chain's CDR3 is CASSQDGNQPQHF. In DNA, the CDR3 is TGTGCCAGCAGTCAGGACGGGAATCAGCCCCAGCATTTT.

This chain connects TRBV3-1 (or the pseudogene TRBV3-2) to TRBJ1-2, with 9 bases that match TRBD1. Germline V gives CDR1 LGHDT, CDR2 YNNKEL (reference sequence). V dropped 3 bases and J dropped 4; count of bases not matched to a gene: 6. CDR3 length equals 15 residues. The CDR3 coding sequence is TGTGCCAGCAGCCACCCTACAGGGGGCGGCTATGGCTACACCTTC. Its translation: CASSHPTGGGYGYTF.

The CDR3 here is CASTRGGASRGNQPQHF. CDR3 in DNA: TGTGCCAGCACCCGGGGGGGGGCTTCTCGGGGCAATCAGCCCCAGCATTTT. V gene TRBV2 combines with J gene TRBJ1-5, with D possibly TRBD1 on 6 matching bases. The CDR3 has 17 residues. Per the germline V gene, CDR1 is SNHLY and CDR2 is FYNNEI. The germline V and J ends were trimmed by 7 bases and 2 bases, with 21 bases remaining between them.

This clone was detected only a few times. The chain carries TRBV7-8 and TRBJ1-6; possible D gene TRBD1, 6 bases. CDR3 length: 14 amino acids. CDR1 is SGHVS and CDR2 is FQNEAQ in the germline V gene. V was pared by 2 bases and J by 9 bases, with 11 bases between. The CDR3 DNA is TGTGCCAGCAGCTTACCAGGGGACGTTTCACCCCTCCACTTT. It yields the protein CASSLPGDVSPLHF.

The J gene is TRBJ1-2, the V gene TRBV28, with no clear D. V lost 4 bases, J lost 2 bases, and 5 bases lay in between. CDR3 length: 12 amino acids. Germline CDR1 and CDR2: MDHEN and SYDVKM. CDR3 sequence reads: CASSSLNYGYTF. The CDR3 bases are TGTGCCAGCAGTTCCTTGAACTATGGCTACACCTTC.

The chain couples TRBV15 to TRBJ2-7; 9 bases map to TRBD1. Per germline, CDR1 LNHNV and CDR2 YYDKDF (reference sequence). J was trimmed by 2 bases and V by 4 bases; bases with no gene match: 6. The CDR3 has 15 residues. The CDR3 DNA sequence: TGTGCCACCAGCAAACCGGACAGGGGAGCCTACGAGCAGTACTTC. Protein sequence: CATSKPDRGAYEQYF.

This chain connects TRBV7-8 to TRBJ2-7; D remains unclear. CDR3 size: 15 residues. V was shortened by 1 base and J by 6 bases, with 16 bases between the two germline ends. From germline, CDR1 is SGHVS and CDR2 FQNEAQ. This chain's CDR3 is CASSLDWSPSPEQYF. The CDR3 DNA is TGTGCCAGCAGCTTAGATTGGTCCCCTTCCCCCGAGCAGTACTTC.

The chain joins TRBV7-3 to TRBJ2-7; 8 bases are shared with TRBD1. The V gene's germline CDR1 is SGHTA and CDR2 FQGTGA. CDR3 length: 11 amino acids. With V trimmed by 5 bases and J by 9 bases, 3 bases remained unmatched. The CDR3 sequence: CASSPTGVQYF. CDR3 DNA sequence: TGTGCCAGCAGCCCGACAGGGGTGCAGTACTTC.

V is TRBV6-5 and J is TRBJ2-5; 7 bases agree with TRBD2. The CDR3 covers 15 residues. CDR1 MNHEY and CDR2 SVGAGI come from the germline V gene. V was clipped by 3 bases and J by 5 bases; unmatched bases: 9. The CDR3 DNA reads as TGTGCCAGCAGTTATCGTGGGGGGGGGAGGGAGACCCAGTACTTC. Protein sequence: CASSYRGGGRETQYF.

CDR3 protein: CASSLSGGARGNTIYF. The CDR3 DNA sequence: TGTGCCAGCAGCTTGTCTGGAGGGGCGCGTGGAAACACCATATATTTT. The rearrangement uses TRBV7-3 and TRBJ1-3; a weak D match, TRBD1 (5 bases). Germline CDR1 is SGHTA and CDR2 is FQGTGA. V was pared by 3 bases and J by 3 bases, with 15 bases between. The CDR3 length is 16 residues.

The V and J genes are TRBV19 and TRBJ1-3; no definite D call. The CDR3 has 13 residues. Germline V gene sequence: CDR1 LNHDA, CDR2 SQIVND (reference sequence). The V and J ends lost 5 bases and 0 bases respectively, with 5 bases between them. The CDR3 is CASSLYSGNTIYF. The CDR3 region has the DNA TGTGCCAGTAGTCTTTACTCTGGAAACACCATATATTTT.

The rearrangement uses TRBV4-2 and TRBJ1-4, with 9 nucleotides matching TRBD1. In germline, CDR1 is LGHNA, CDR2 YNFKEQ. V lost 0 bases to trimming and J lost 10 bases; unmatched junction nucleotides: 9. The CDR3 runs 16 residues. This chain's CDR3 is CASSQESGDRVVKLFF. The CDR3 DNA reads TGTGCCAGCAGCCAAGAATCGGGGGACAGGGTAGTAAAACTGTTTTTT.

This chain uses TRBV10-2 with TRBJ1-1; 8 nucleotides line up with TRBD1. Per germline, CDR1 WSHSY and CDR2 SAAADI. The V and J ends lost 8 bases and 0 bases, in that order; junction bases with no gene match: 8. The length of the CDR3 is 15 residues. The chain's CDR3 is CASLDRDPVNTEAFF. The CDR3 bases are TGCGCCAGCTTGGACAGGGATCCGGTGAACACTGAAGCTTTCTTT.

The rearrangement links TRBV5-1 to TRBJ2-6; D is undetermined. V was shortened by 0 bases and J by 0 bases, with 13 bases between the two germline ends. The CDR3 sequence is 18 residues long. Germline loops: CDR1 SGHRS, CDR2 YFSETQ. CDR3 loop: CASSLGQPYPSGANVLTF. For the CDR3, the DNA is TGCGCCAGCAGCTTGGGACAACCGTATCCCTCTGGGGCCAACGTCCTGACTTTC. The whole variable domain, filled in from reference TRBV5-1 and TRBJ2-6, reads KAGVTQTPRYLIKTRGQQVTLSCSPISGHRSVSWYQQTPGQGLQFLFEYFSETQRNKGNFPGRFSGRQFSNSRSEMNVSTLELGDSALYLCASSLGQPYPSGANVLTFGAGSRLTVL.

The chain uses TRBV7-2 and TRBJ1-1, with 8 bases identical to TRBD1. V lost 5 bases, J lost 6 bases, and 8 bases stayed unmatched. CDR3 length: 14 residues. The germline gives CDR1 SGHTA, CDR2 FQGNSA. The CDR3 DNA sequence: TGTGCCAGCAGCCAGACAGGGGCATCGTCTGAAGCTTTCTTT. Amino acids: CASSQTGASSEAFF. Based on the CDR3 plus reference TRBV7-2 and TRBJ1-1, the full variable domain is GAGVSQSPSNKVTEKGKDVELRCDPISGHTALYWYRQSLGQGLEFLIYFQGNSAPDKSGLPSDRFSAERTGGSVSTLTIQRTQQEDSAVYLCASSQTGASSEAFFGQGTRLTVV.

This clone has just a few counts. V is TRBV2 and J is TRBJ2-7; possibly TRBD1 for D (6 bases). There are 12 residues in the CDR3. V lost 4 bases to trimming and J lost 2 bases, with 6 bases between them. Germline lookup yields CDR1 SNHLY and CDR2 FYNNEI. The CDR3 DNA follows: TGTGCCAGCAGTGGGGACACCTACGAGCAGTACTTC. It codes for CASSGDTYEQYF.

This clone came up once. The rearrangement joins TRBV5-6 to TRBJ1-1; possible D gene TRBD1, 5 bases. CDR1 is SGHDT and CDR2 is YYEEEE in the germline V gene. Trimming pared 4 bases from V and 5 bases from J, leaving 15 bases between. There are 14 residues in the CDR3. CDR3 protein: CASSADLGVTEAFF. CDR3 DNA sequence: TGTGCCAGCAGCGCGGACCTAGGGGTGACTGAAGCTTTCTTT.

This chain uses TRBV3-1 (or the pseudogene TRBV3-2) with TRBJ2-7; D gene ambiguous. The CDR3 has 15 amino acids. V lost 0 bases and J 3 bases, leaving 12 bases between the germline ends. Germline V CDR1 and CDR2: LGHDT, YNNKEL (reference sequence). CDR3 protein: CASSQDSGYRYEQYF. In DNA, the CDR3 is TGTGCCAGCAGCCAAGATTCCGGGTACCGCTACGAGCAGTACTTC.

Here the CDR3 DNA reads TGTGCCAGCAGTTTAACGGGGCAAGCCACCTACGAGCAGTACTTC. It is translated as CASSLTGQATYEQYF. This chain uses TRBV27 with TRBJ2-7; D tentatively fits TRBD1 or TRBD2 (5 bases each). The CDR3 runs to 15 residues. Germline CDR1 MNHEY, CDR2 SMNVEV (reference sequence). V was clipped by 2 bases and J by 2 bases, with 13 bases between them.

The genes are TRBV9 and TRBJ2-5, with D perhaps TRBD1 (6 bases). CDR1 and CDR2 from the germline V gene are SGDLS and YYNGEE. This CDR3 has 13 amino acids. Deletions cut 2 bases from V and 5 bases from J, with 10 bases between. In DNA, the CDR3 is TGTGCCAGCAGCGTGTTAACAGGGGAGACCCAGTACTTC. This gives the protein CASSVLTGETQYF. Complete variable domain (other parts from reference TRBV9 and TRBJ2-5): DSGVTQTPKHLITATGQRVTLRCSPRSGDLSVYWYQQSLDQGLQFLIQYYNGEERAKGNILERFSAQQFPDLHSELNLSSLELGDSALYFCASSVLTGETQYFGPGTRLLVL.